A single T cell receptor beta chain is shown here with its context. Which antigen it targets is not known. No much larger clone is present one base from it, and per-base qualities are unavailable. Libraries were constructed by the immunoSEQ multiplex PCR assay. TCRdb's version of the immuneACCESS table is confined to in-frame rearrangements and falls short of the full clone set. An unresolved V gene accounts for under half of the shortfall where checked; the remainder is of unknown origin. Present in this sample are 80,000 to 95,000 clones, around 95% of which were seen just once. The ten most abundant clones make up roughly 0.26% of the sample. The CDR3 holds 15 amino acids from the cysteine to the phenylalanine. Only CDR3 DNA remains: 45 bases, in frame from the first base. For this chain, trimming is 5 bases at the V end and 1 base at the J end, and the number of junction bases without a gene match is 4. CDR1 and CDR2 are read off the germline V gene as SGHRS and YFSETQ.

The data belong to a study of technical replicates of blood from several donors (dated by TCRdb to about 2017). This receptor chain uses TRBV5-1 and TRBJ2-2; the central 8 bases match TRBD2. Material for sequencing was T cells isolated from PBMCs. The source is a human donor in good health. CDR3 region: CASSSSGRNTGELFF. The nucleotides read TGCGCCAGCAGTTCCAGCGGGAGGAACACCGGGGAGCTGTTTTTT.